This TCR beta chain emerged from a study of blood T cell repertoires in COVID-19. Study context: Samples came from the United States, Italy and Spain, spanning acute and convalescent COVID-19.

Authors' analysis steps: Scientists estimated how many nucleated cells there were by amplifying reference gene primers. The protocol was immunoSEQ multiplex PCR, while the TCRdb copy is restricted to in-frame clones and leaves out a portion. The DNA gave D and trimming, while V, J and clone size come from that table. Among some 700,000 clones listed, 80% to 90% were seen once. Trimming removed 4 bases at V and 1 base at J, with 17 bases between. The CDR3 has 16 amino acids. Germline CDR1 SGDLS, CDR2 YYNGEE. The chain uses TRBV9 and TRBJ1-2; D may be TRBD1 (6 bases). This clonotype was obtained from a woman between 18 and 29 years old with acute or convalescent COVID-19. The material sequenced was peripheral blood. CDR3 in DNA: TGTGCCAGCAGCCCGTTAACAGGGACAATTAACTATGGCTACACCTTC. Translation gives CASSPLTGTINYGYTF. The whole variable domain, filled in from reference TRBV9 and TRBJ1-2, reads DSGVTQTPKHLITATGQRVTLRCSPRSGDLSVYWYQQSLDQGLQFLIQYYNGEERAKGNILERFSAQQFPDLHSELNLSSLELGDSALYFCASSPLTGTINYGYTFGSGTRLTVV.